Presented here are 27 T cell receptor beta chains from one specimen sequenced in a study of blood T cell repertoires in COVID-19. Generated by immunoSEQ multiplex PCR, the TCRdb table keeps only in-frame clones and is missing some. The sample includes 470,000 or so clones, 70% to 90% of them seen just once. Sequencing was carried out using peripheral blood. Source of these receptors: a human donor in a cohort sampled during active COVID-19.

This clone appeared a few times. This chain joins TRBV30 and TRBJ1-2; 7 positions match TRBD1. This CDR3 is 13 amino acids long. J was trimmed by 0 bases and V by 7 bases; bases with no gene match: 5. The germline V gene encodes CDR1 GTSNPN and CDR2 SVGIG (reference sequence). As DNA, the CDR3 is TGTGCCTTACACAGGGGCACTAACTATGGCTACACCTTC. It translates to CALHRGTNYGYTF.

V and J are TRBV15 and TRBJ1-2, with D possibly being TRBD1 (6 bases). Trimming stripped 1 base from V and 1 base from J, with 10 bases between. This CDR3 is 15 amino acids long. Per the germline V gene, CDR1 is LNHNV and CDR2 is YYDKDF (reference sequence). The CDR3: CATSRGTALNYGYTF. CDR3 in DNA: TGTGCCACCAGCAGAGGGACAGCCCTTAACTATGGCTACACCTTC.

This chain's CDR3 is CASSLLGQGGTTGELFF. CDR3 coding DNA: TGTGCCAGCAGCCTATTAGGACAGGGGGGCACCACCGGGGAGCTGTTTTTT. The V gene is TRBV5-6, the J gene TRBJ2-2; 10 positions match TRBD1. Germline V gene sequence: CDR1 SGHDT, CDR2 YYEEEE. V shed 4 bases and J 4 bases; nucleotides not matched to a gene: 10. The CDR3 length is 17 residues.

V and J are TRBV14 and TRBJ1-2, with TRBD1 matching over 7 bases. Germline loops: CDR1 SGHDN, CDR2 FVKESK. V gave up 5 bases and J gave up 8 bases; unmatched junction bases: 14. The CDR3 has 15 residues. In nucleotides, the CDR3 is TGTGCCAGCAGCTTGTACAGGGGAGTAGAGACGGGCTACACCTTC. Amino acid sequence: CASSLYRGVETGYTF. Variable domain in full (rest from reference TRBV14 and TRBJ1-2): EAGVTQFPSHSVIEKGQTVTLRCDPISGHDNLYWYRRVMGKEIKFLLHFVKESKQDESGMPNNRFLAERTGGTYSTLKVQPAELEDSGVYFCASSLYRGVETGYTFGSGTRLTVV.

The rearrangement uses TRBV5-1 and TRBJ1-2; D gene uncertain. The CDR3 sequence is 14 residues long. The germline gives CDR1 SGHRS, CDR2 YFSETQ. With 6 bases removed from V and 8 bases from J, the gap between germline ends came to 20 bases. CDR3 in amino acids: CASTYTTGSYGYTF. Here the CDR3 DNA reads TGCGCCAGCACCTATACAACCGGGTCATACGGCTACACCTTC.

The V gene is TRBV7-2, the J gene TRBJ2-1; 8 bases match TRBD1. The CDR3 contains 14 residues. CDR1 and CDR2 (germline): SGHTA, FQGNSA. Unmatched junction bases numbered 6, after V lost 4 bases and J lost 7 bases. CDR3 sequence reads: CASSYGGQGNEQFF. CDR3 bases: TGTGCCAGCAGCTATGGAGGACAGGGAAATGAGCAGTTCTTC.

The rearrangement links TRBV19 to TRBJ1-1; a possible D gene is TRBD1 (5 bases). Per germline, CDR1 LNHDA and CDR2 SQIVND (reference sequence). This CDR3 contains 16 residues. V lost 1 base and J lost 2, with 14 bases in between. DNA for the CDR3: TGTGCCAGTAGTATAGGCGGGGGAGGAATAAACACTGAAGCTTTCTTT. It yields the protein CASSIGGGGINTEAFF.

The chain carries TRBV18 and TRBJ1-3; D unresolved. The length of the CDR3 is 15 residues. The germline V and J ends were trimmed by 3 bases and 4 bases, with 13 bases remaining between them. Germline values: CDR1 KGHSH, CDR2 LQKENI. CDR3 bases: TGTGCCAGCTCACCCCCCCCCGGGGAAGGAAACACCATATATTTT. Translated, it gives CASSPPPGEGNTIYF.

This clone was picked up a small number of times. The CDR3 region has the DNA TGTGCCAGCAGTTTCAACAGGGGAGAGACCCAGTACTTC. Its protein product is CASSFNRGETQYF. This chain joins TRBV28 and TRBJ2-5; 7 positions match TRBD1. Per germline, CDR1 MDHEN and CDR2 SYDVKM. The CDR3 totals 13 residues. The V segment lost 3 bases and the J segment 4 bases; nucleotides outside the gene matches: 2.

The genes are TRBV5-1 and TRBJ2-6, with D unresolved. Germline-derived CDR1 and CDR2 are SGHRS and YFSETQ. V lost 0 bases and J lost 0, with 7 bases in between. This CDR3 has 16 amino acids. The CDR3 nucleotides read TGCGCCAGCAGCTTGGATCGTAGCTCTGGGGCCAACGTCCTGACTTTC. It codes for CASSLDRSSGANVLTF. Complete variable domain (other parts from reference TRBV5-1 and TRBJ2-6): KAGVTQTPRYLIKTRGQQVTLSCSPISGHRSVSWYQQTPGQGLQFLFEYFSETQRNKGNFPGRFSGRQFSNSRSEMNVSTLELGDSALYLCASSLDRSSGANVLTFGAGSRLTVL.

The chain has TRBV11-2 and TRBJ1-4; TRBD1 is a possible D gene (6 bases). Trimming stripped 4 bases from V and 7 bases from J, with 13 bases between. Germline-derived CDR1 and CDR2 are SGHAT and FQNNGV. The CDR3 consists of 14 residues. CDR3: CASSSIRTVEKLFF. In nucleotides, the CDR3 is TGTGCCAGCAGCTCCATCCGGACAGTTGAAAAACTGTTTTTT.

This chain links TRBV19 with TRBJ1-5; unclear D gene. The CDR3 totals 13 residues. Germline V gives CDR1 LNHDA, CDR2 SQIVND (reference sequence). V was pared by 2 bases and J by 4 bases, with 6 bases between. The CDR3 reads CASSIQANQPQHF. As DNA, the CDR3 is TGTGCCAGTAGTATACAGGCTAATCAGCCCCAGCATTTT.

This rearrangement joins TRBV7-3 to TRBJ2-3; a weak D match, TRBD2 (5 bases). V gave up 5 bases and J gave up 7 bases, with 13 bases separating them. Germline V gene sequence: CDR1 SGHTA, CDR2 FQGTGA. The CDR3 extends over 13 amino acids. In nucleotides, the CDR3 is TGTGCCAGCAGCCCCGGACTCGTCAATACGCAGTATTTT. It yields the protein CASSPGLVNTQYF.

The chain combines TRBV27 with TRBJ1-4; tentatively, D is TRBD1 (6 bases). Germline V gives CDR1 MNHEY, CDR2 SMNVEV (reference sequence). This CDR3 has 14 residues. Trimming pared 3 bases from V and 6 bases from J, leaving 11 bases between. CDR3 region: CASSFGTYDEKLFF. The CDR3 DNA is TGTGCCAGCAGTTTCGGGACATATGATGAAAAACTGTTTTTT. The full variable domain, rest sourced from reference TRBV27 and TRBJ1-4, is EAQVTQNPRYLITVTGKKLTVTCSQNMNHEYMSWYRQDPGLGLRQIYYSMNVEVTDKGDVPEGYKVSRKEKRNFPLILESPSPNQTSLYFCASSFGTYDEKLFFGSGTQLSVL.

The DNA for the CDR3 is TGCGCCAGCAGCCAAGAACAGAGCCCCACGAACACCGGGGAGCTGTTTTTT. It translates to CASSQEQSPTNTGELFF. The genes are TRBV4-1 and TRBJ2-2, with no clear D. This CDR3 region has 17 residues. V was cut by 0 bases and J by 0 bases, with 11 bases left in between. In germline, CDR1 is MGHRA, CDR2 YSYEKL.

The chain joins TRBV19 to TRBJ1-5, with 10 positions matching TRBD1. This CDR3 region has 16 residues. CDR1 is LNHDA and CDR2 is SQIVND in the germline V gene (reference sequence). Trimming at V came to 6 bases and at J to 0 bases, leaving 5 bases not matched to a gene. CDR3 amino acids: CASRQGQGVSNQPQHF. CDR3 nucleotide sequence: TGTGCCAGTAGACAAGGACAGGGGGTTAGCAATCAGCCCCAGCATTTT.

In DNA form, the CDR3 reads TGTGCCAGCAGTTTCCTATCGACAGGGAGGTCGAACACTGAAGCTTTCTTT. Translated: CASSFLSTGRSNTEAFF. The J gene is TRBJ1-1, the V gene TRBV28, with TRBD1 identical over 7 bases. This CDR3 contains 17 residues. With 3 bases clipped from V and 1 base from J, the junction kept 11 bases outside the gene matches. The V gene's germline CDR1 is MDHEN and CDR2 SYDVKM.

The J gene is TRBJ1-2, the V gene TRBV4-2; 9 bases agree with TRBD1. CDR1 and CDR2 (germline): LGHNA, YNFKEQ. Trimming took 0 bases from V and 5 from J; bases not matched to a gene: 13. This CDR3 is built from 18 residues. The CDR3 reads CASSQEGFPGQGIYGYTF. CDR3 nucleotide sequence: TGTGCCAGCAGCCAAGAAGGCTTCCCGGGACAGGGAATATATGGCTACACCTTC.

The CDR3 sequence is CASRTSGTSREQYF. The DNA for the CDR3 is TGTGCCAGCAGGACTAGCGGGACCTCTCGCGAGCAGTACTTC. The chain combines TRBV7-2 with TRBJ2-7; 11 nucleotides agree with TRBD2. The V and J ends lost 6 bases and 6 bases, in that order; junction bases with no gene match: 7. The CDR3 totals 14 residues. The germline gives CDR1 SGHTA, CDR2 FQGNSA.

V is TRBV7-8 and J is TRBJ2-3; 10 nucleotides agree with TRBD1. From germline, CDR1 is SGHVS and CDR2 FQNEAQ. The trim removed 6 bases at V and 4 bases at J, leaving 4 bases unmatched. The CDR3 is 14 residues long. The CDR3 bases are TGTGCCAGCAGACATGGACAGGGGGCAGATACGCAGTATTTT. Translation gives CASRHGQGADTQYF.

This clone occurred a few times. The chain combines TRBV19 with TRBJ1-1; D call uncertain. The V end lost 6 bases, the J end lost 0 bases, and 8 bases lay between the germline ends. Germline V gene lookup returns CDR1 LNHDA and CDR2 SQIVND (reference sequence). CDR3 length: 13 residues. CDR3 DNA sequence: TGTGCCAGTAGGGCAGTCATGAACACTGAAGCTTTCTTT. Residues: CASRAVMNTEAFF.

The chain recombines TRBV28 with TRBJ1-5, with 10 bases lining up with TRBD1. This CDR3 comprises 16 residues. The V segment lost 3 bases and the J segment 2 bases; nucleotides outside the gene matches: 4. Germline lookup yields CDR1 MDHEN and CDR2 SYDVKM. For the CDR3, the DNA is TGTGCCAGCAGTTTTTTGGGGACAGGGGGCAATCAGCCCCAGCATTTT. Amino acid sequence: CASSFLGTGGNQPQHF.

The chain has TRBV19 and TRBJ1-5; D unclear. CDR3 length: 14 amino acids. CDR1 is LNHDA and CDR2 is SQIVND in the germline V gene (reference sequence). V was clipped by 7 bases and J by 6 bases, with 16 bases between them. In DNA form, the CDR3 reads TGTGCCAGTACCTACTCGAGGATGGGTCAGCCCCAGCATTTT. Amino acid sequence: CASTYSRMGQPQHF.

This clone was found a few times. The chain carries TRBV10-1 and TRBJ1-1, with D possibly being TRBD1 (5 bases). Trimming shortened V by 5 bases and J by 5 bases, and 15 bases separated the two germline ends. Per the germline V gene, CDR1 is WNHNN and CDR2 is SYGVQD (reference sequence). The CDR3 covers 14 residues. CDR3: CASSNTRVWTEAFF. The CDR3 nucleotides are TGCGCCAGCAGTAACACCAGGGTGTGGACTGAAGCTTTCTTT.

This rearrangement joins TRBV4-1 to TRBJ1-1, with D maybe TRBD1 (6 bases). Germline V gene sequence: CDR1 MGHRA, CDR2 YSYEKL. CDR3 size: 13 residues. V dropped 1 base and J dropped 5 bases, with 8 bases sitting between them. CDR3 sequence: CASSQVQGTEAFF. Written as DNA, the CDR3 is TGCGCCAGCAGCCAAGTTCAGGGGACTGAAGCTTTCTTT.

The chain joins TRBV4-1 to TRBJ2-3, with D perhaps TRBD2 (5 bases). Trimming removed 0 bases at V and 1 base at J, with 17 bases between. The CDR3 runs 18 residues. Germline V lookup: CDR1 MGHRA, CDR2 YSYEKL. CDR3 protein: CASSQDPPRVVGTDTQYF. In DNA form, the CDR3 reads TGCGCCAGCAGCCAAGACCCCCCGAGGGTAGTAGGCACAGATACGCAGTATTTT.

The chain couples TRBV7-3 to TRBJ2-3, with 9 nucleotides matching TRBD2. Germline V gene lookup returns CDR1 SGHTA and CDR2 FQGTGA. Germline trimming cut 2 bases from V and 6 bases from J; bases unmatched to any gene: 3. The CDR3 is 14 amino acids. CDR3 sequence: CASSLGAGGDTQYF. The CDR3 coding sequence is TGTGCCAGCAGCTTAGGAGCGGGAGGTGATACGCAGTATTTT. Full variable domain (missing parts from reference TRBV7-3 and TRBJ2-3): GAGVSQTPSNKVTEKGKYVELRCDPISGHTALYWYRQSLGQGPEFLIYFQGTGAADDSGLPNDRFFAVRPEGSVSTLKIQRTERGDSAVYLCASSLGAGGDTQYFGPGTRLTVL.